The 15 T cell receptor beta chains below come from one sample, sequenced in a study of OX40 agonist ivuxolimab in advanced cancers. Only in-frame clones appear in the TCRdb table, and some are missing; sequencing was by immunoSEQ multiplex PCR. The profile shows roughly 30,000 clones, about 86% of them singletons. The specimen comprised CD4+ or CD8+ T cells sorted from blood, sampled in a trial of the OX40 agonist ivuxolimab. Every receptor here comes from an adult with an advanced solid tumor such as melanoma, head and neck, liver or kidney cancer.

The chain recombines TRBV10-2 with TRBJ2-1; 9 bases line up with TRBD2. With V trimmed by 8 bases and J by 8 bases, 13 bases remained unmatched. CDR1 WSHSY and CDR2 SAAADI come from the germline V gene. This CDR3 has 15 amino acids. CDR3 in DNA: TGCGCCAGCGAAAATAGGGTAGCGGGAGATCATGAGCAGTTCTTC. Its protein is CASENRVAGDHEQFF.

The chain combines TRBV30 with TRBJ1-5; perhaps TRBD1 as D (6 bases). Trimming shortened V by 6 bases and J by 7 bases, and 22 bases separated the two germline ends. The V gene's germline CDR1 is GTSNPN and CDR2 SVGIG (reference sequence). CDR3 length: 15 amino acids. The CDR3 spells CACTLYRVSWQPQHF. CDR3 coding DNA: TGTGCCTGCACCCTATACAGGGTAAGTTGGCAGCCCCAGCATTTT.

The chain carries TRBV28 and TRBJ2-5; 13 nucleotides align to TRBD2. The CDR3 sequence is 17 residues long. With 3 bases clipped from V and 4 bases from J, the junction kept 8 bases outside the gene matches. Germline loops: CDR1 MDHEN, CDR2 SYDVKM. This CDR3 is CASSFGTSGVGGETQYF. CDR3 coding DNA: TGTGCCAGCAGTTTTGGGACTAGCGGGGTTGGGGGAGAGACCCAGTACTTC.

This CDR3 is CASSSAVRDTQYF. The CDR3 bases are TGTGCCAGCAGCTCGGCGGTCCGTGATACGCAGTATTTT. J is TRBJ2-3 and V is TRBV27; D not resolved. Germline V gene sequence: CDR1 MNHEY, CDR2 SMNVEV (reference sequence). CDR3 size: 13 residues. Trimming removed 6 bases from V and 6 bases from J, with 13 bases in between.

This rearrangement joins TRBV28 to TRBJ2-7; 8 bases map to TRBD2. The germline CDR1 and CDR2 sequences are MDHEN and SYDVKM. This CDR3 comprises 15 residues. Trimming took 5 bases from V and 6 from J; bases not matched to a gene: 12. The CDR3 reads CASSATGTSYGEQYF. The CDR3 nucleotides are TGTGCCAGCAGTGCTACCGGGACTAGTTATGGCGAGCAGTACTTC.

The CDR3 region has the DNA TGTGCCAGCAGCTCGAATAAGAGAACTAATGAAAAACTGTTTTTT. Translation gives CASSSNKRTNEKLFF. The chain has TRBV7-9 and TRBJ1-4; no firm D call. This CDR3 spans 15 amino acids. The V end was cut by 4 bases, the J end by 1 base, with 10 bases between. CDR1 and CDR2 (germline): SEHNR, FQNEAQ (reference sequence).

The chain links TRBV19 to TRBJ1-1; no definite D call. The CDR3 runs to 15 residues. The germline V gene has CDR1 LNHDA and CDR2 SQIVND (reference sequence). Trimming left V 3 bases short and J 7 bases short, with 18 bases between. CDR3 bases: TGTGCCAGTAGTATGGGCCCAGGACCATGGGGTGAAGCTTTCTTT. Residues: CASSMGPGPWGEAFF.

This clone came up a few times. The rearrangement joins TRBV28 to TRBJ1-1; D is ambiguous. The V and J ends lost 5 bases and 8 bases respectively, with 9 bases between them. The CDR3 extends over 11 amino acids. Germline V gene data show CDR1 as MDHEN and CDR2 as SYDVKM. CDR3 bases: TGTGCCAGCAGTCCCGGGGTGGAAGCTTTCTTT. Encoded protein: CASSPGVEAFF.

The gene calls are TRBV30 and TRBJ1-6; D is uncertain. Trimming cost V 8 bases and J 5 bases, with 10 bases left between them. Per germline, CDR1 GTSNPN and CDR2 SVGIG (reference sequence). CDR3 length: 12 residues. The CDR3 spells CAPRVNNSPLHF. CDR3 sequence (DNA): TGTGCCCCCCGGGTCAATAATTCACCCCTCCACTTT.

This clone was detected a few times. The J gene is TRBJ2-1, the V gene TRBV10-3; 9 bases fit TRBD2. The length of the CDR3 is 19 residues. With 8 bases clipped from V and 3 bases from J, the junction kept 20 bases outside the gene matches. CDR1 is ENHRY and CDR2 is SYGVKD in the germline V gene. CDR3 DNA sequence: TGTGCCATCCGCGGAGAGGGGGGTAGCGGGAGCCGGATCTACAATGAGCAGTTCTTC. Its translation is CAIRGEGGSGSRIYNEQFF.

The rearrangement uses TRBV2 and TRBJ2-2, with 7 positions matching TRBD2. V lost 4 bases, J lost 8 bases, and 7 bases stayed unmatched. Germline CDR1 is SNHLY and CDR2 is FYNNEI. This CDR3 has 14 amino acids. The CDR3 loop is CASSGLAAEGELFF. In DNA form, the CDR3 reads TGTGCCAGCAGTGGACTAGCAGCAGAAGGGGAGCTGTTTTTT.

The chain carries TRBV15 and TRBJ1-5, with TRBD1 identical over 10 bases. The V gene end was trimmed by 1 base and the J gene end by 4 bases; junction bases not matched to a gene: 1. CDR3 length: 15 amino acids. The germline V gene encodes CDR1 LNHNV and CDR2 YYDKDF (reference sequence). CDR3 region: CATSRGTGGNQPQHF. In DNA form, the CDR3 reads TGTGCCACCAGCAGAGGGACAGGGGGGAATCAGCCCCAGCATTTT.

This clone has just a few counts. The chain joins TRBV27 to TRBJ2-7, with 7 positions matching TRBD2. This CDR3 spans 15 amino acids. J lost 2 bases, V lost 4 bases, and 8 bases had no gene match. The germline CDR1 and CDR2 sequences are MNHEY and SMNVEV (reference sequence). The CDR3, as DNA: TGTGCCAGCAGTTCTGTAGCAGGGACTACCTACGAGCAGTACTTC. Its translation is CASSSVAGTTYEQYF.

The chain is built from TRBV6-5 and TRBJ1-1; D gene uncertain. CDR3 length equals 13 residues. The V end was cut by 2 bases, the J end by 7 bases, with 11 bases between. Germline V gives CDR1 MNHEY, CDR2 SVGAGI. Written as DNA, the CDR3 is TGTGCCAGCAGTTACGAAAACCGGATTGAAGCTTTCTTT. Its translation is CASSYENRIEAFF.

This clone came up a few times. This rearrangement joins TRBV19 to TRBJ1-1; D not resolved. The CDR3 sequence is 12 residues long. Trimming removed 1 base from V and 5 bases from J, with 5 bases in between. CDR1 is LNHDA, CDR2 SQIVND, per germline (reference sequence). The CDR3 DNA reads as TGTGCCAGTAGTATAGGGAAGACTGAAGCTTTCTTT. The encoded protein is CASSIGKTEAFF.